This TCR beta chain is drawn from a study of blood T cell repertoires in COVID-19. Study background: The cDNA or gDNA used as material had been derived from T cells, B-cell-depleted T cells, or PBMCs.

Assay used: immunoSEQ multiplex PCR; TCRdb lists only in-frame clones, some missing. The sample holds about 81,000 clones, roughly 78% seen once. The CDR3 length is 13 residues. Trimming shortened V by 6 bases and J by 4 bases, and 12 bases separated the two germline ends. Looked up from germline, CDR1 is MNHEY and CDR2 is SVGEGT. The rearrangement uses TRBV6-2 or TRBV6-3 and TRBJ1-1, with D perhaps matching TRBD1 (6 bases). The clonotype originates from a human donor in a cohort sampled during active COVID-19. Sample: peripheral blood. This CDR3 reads CASSRGQTTEAFF. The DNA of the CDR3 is TGTGCCAGCAGCCGAGGACAGACCACTGAAGCTTTCTTT.